This T cell receptor beta chain was identified during a study of lymphopenia after photon versus proton radiotherapy. Study results and caveats: In patients who died, overall survival fell as post-nadir TCR diversity dropped more. Under photons, naive T cells and diversity fell while effector/memory populations rose. Only patients who died were analyzed for survival; proton advantage is unproven.

Only in-frame clones appear in the TCRdb table, and some are missing; sequencing was by immunoSEQ multiplex PCR. Among more than 11,000 clones listed, under 90% were seen once. V was pared by 5 bases and J by 8 bases, with 8 bases of the junction left unmatched. The CDR3 covers 13 residues. CDR1 and CDR2 from the germline V gene are SGHTA and FQGTGA. Details on this clone: Its antigen is unknown.

This specimen was peripheral blood, taken from a patient treated with photon-based radiotherapy. J is TRBJ1-2 and V is TRBV7-3; TRBD1 aligns across 7 bases. This TCR was recovered from a man aged 50 or older with gastric cancer. DNA for the CDR3: TGTGCCAGCAGCCCCGATACAGGGGCCGGCTACACCTTC. It translates to CASSPDTGAGYTF.